These T cell receptor beta chains were read from a single sample in a study of Tregs in tolerant kidney transplant recipients. Their cognate antigens are unknown. Sequenced by immunoSEQ multiplex PCR; TCRdb stores in-frame clones only, minus some. The table shows 15,000 to 18,000 clones, with nearly 55% occurring only once. This material consisted of CD4+ T cells from blood cultured with allogeneic cells, taken before the transplant. These receptors originate from a human patient who received a combined kidney and bone marrow transplant. The CDR3 runs from the conserved cysteine through the conserved F or W. D genes are given only for firm matches. Clone size, where shown, is once, few, many, or a class for clones that have expanded.

d_gene: NA
abundance: NA
v_gene: TRBV27
j_gene: TRBJ1-5
CDR3nt: TGTGCCAGCAGTCACGTGACGGGGGGCCCTTTGCAGCCCCAGCATTTT
CDR3aa: CASSHVTGGPLQPQHF

d_gene: NA
abundance: few
v_gene: TRBV9
j_gene: TRBJ1-4
CDR3nt: TGTGCCAGCAGCGTAGGGGGCCGAAACCCAACTAATGAAAAACTGTTTTTT
CDR3aa: CASSVGGRNPTNEKLFF

d_gene: NA
abundance: NA
v_gene: TRBV29-1
j_gene: TRBJ2-6
CDR3nt: TGCAGCGTTGAAGATGTTACTCCAACTGGGGCCAACGTCCTGACTTTC
CDR3aa: CSVEDVTPTGANVLTF

d_gene: TRBD2
abundance: NA
v_gene: TRBV6-5
j_gene: TRBJ2-7
CDR3nt: TGTGCCAGCAGTTACTTCCTAGCGGGCGAGCAGTACTTC
CDR3aa: CASSYFLAGEQYF

d_gene: NA
abundance: NA
v_gene: TRBV7-3
j_gene: TRBJ2-1
CDR3nt: TGTGCCAGCAGCTTGACAGGCTACAATGAGCAGTTCTTC
CDR3aa: CASSLTGYNEQFF

d_gene: NA
abundance: few
v_gene: TRBV6-5
j_gene: TRBJ2-7
CDR3nt: TGTGCCAGCAGTGGTCTATTGTCCTCCTACGAGCAGTACTTC
CDR3aa: CASSGLLSSYEQYF

d_gene: TRBD2
abundance: NA
v_gene: TRBV11-2
j_gene: TRBJ2-2
CDR3nt: TGTGCCAACCCGGGGGGGGCTACCGGGGAGCTGTTTTTT
CDR3aa: CANPGGATGELFF

d_gene: TRBD2
abundance: NA
v_gene: TRBV11-2
j_gene: TRBJ2-3
CDR3nt: TGTGCCAGCAGACCCGGGACTAGCAACGTTAAGTTT
CDR3aa: CASRPGTSNVKF

d_gene: NA
abundance: medium-sized
v_gene: TRBV2
j_gene: TRBJ1-1
CDR3nt: TGTGCCAGCTCGCGAATGTTGAACACTGAAGCTTTCTTT
CDR3aa: CASSRMLNTEAFF

d_gene: TRBD2
abundance: NA
v_gene: TRBV4-2
j_gene: TRBJ2-3
CDR3nt: TGTGCCAGCAGCCAGGCCTGGGTCCGGGGGGTCACATATACGCAGTATTTT
CDR3aa: CASSQAWVRGVTYTQYF

d_gene: NA
abundance: NA
v_gene: TRBV7-2
j_gene: TRBJ1-1
CDR3nt: TGTGCCAGCAGCCGGGACTCCACTGAAGCTTTCTTT
CDR3aa: CASSRDSTEAFF

d_gene: NA
abundance: few
v_gene: TRBV6-1
j_gene: TRBJ1-5
CDR3nt: TGTGCCAGCAGTGAAGGAAGCAGGGTCAATCAGCCCCAGCATTTT
CDR3aa: CASSEGSRVNQPQHF

d_gene: NA
abundance: few
v_gene: TRBV11-2
j_gene: TRBJ2-2
CDR3nt: TGTGCCAGCAGCTCCAGCGGCGGGGAGCTGTTTTTT
CDR3aa: CASSSSGGELFF

d_gene: NA
abundance: few
v_gene: TRBV11-3
j_gene: TRBJ2-5
CDR3nt: TGTGCCAGCAGCTTGGAACCTGGGAAACCGGGGTACCAAGAGACCCAGTACTTC
CDR3aa: CASSLEPGKPGYQETQYF

d_gene: TRBD1
abundance: few
v_gene: TRBV6-9
j_gene: TRBJ1-2
CDR3nt: TGTGCCAGCAGTTCCCCGACAGGGAACTATGGCTACACCTTC
CDR3aa: CASSSPTGNYGYTF

d_gene: NA
abundance: few
v_gene: TRBV28
j_gene: TRBJ1-4
CDR3nt: TGTGCCAGCAGTCCCTCGACTAATGAAAAACTGTTTTTT
CDR3aa: CASSPSTNEKLFF

d_gene: NA
abundance: NA
v_gene: TRBV11-3
j_gene: TRBJ2-3
CDR3nt: TGTGCCAGCAGCTTATTTTTCCGCGATTCAGATACGCAGTATTTT
CDR3aa: CASSLFFRDSDTQYF

d_gene: NA
abundance: NA
v_gene: TRBV18
j_gene: TRBJ2-7
CDR3nt: TGTGCCAGCTCGTCTAAGGGGCCGGGCGAGCAGTACTTC
CDR3aa: CASSSKGPGEQYF

d_gene: NA
abundance: once
v_gene: TRBV5-8
j_gene: TRBJ2-2
CDR3nt: TGTGCCAGCAGCCTAGACAGTACCGGGGAGCTGTTTTTT
CDR3aa: CASSLDSTGELFF

d_gene: NA
abundance: NA
v_gene: TRBV7-8
j_gene: TRBJ1-4
CDR3nt: TGTGCCAGCAGCTGGTTCGATGGCGAAAAACTGTTTTTT
CDR3aa: CASSWFDGEKLFF

d_gene: TRBD2
abundance: NA
v_gene: TRBV4-3
j_gene: TRBJ2-2
CDR3nt: TGCGCCAGCAGCCGAAGCGGGAGAAAGGCCGGGGAGCTGTTTTTT
CDR3aa: CASSRSGRKAGELFF

d_gene: NA
abundance: NA
v_gene: TRBV5-6
j_gene: TRBJ2-1
CDR3nt: TGTGCCAGCAGCTTGGACGCGGGGGCCCAGTACAATGAGCAGTTCTTC
CDR3aa: CASSLDAGAQYNEQFF

d_gene: NA
abundance: NA
v_gene: TRBV18
j_gene: TRBJ1-6
CDR3nt: TGTGCCAGCTCACGAGTCGACATGCCGAGCTCCTATAATTCACCCCTCCACTTT
CDR3aa: CASSRVDMPSSYNSPLHF

d_gene: TRBD1
abundance: few
v_gene: TRBV6-1
j_gene: TRBJ2-5
CDR3nt: TGTGCCAACCTGCAGGGGGCTTGTGAGACCCAGTACTTC
CDR3aa: CANLQGACETQYF

d_gene: NA
abundance: few
v_gene: TRBV18
j_gene: TRBJ2-5
CDR3nt: TGTGCCAGCTCCTTGGAAAGAGGAGAGACCCAGTACTTC
CDR3aa: CASSLERGETQYF

d_gene: NA
abundance: NA
v_gene: TRBV2
j_gene: TRBJ1-6
CDR3nt: TGTGCCAGCAGGATCTGGTCAGATTCACCCCTCCACTTT
CDR3aa: CASRIWSDSPLHF

d_gene: NA
abundance: NA
v_gene: TRBV10-2
j_gene: TRBJ1-5
CDR3nt: TGCGCCACCAGGGGATTGGACACTAGCAATCAGCCCCAGCATTTT
CDR3aa: CATRGLDTSNQPQHF

d_gene: NA
abundance: few
v_gene: TRBV4-3
j_gene: TRBJ2-5
CDR3nt: TGCGCCAGCAGCCAAGATCCGCGGGCCAGAGAAGAGACCCAGTACTTC
CDR3aa: CASSQDPRAREETQYF

d_gene: TRBD1
abundance: NA
v_gene: TRBV5-1
j_gene: TRBJ2-7
CDR3nt: TGCGCCAGCAGCTTAGGGACAGGGGCCTACGAGCAGTACTTC
CDR3aa: CASSLGTGAYEQYF

d_gene: TRBD1
abundance: NA
v_gene: TRBV19
j_gene: TRBJ1-2
CDR3nt: TGTGCCAGTAGTATAGTAAGGGGACAGGGGGCTAATGGCTACACCTTC
CDR3aa: CASSIVRGQGANGYTF

d_gene: TRBD1
abundance: few
v_gene: TRBV6-1
j_gene: TRBJ2-3
CDR3nt: TGTGCCAGCAGTTATCAGGGACAGAGGCAGTATTTT
CDR3aa: CASSYQGQRQYF

d_gene: NA
abundance: few
v_gene: TRBV7-2
j_gene: TRBJ2-5
CDR3nt: TGTGCCAGCAGCTTAAATGGGCGGGGTGCCGAGACCCAGTACTTC
CDR3aa: CASSLNGRGAETQYF

d_gene: TRBD2
abundance: NA
v_gene: TRBV7-9
j_gene: TRBJ2-7
CDR3nt: TGTGCCAGCAGCTTAGTGGCTGCTAGCGGGATCTTCGACGAGCAGTACTTC
CDR3aa: CASSLVAASGIFDEQYF

d_gene: NA
abundance: NA
v_gene: TRBV5-1
j_gene: TRBJ1-2
CDR3nt: TGCGCCAGCAGCCCCAAGTACGGCAGCGGGGGCTACACCTTC
CDR3aa: CASSPKYGSGGYTF

d_gene: NA
abundance: few
v_gene: TRBV19
j_gene: TRBJ1-3
CDR3nt: TGTGCCAGTATGGGCTACGGATCTGGAAACACCATATATTTT
CDR3aa: CASMGYGSGNTIYF

d_gene: NA
abundance: NA
v_gene: TRBV6-4
j_gene: TRBJ1-1
CDR3nt: TGTGCCAGCAGTAAGGAACCAGGGTTAGGAGCTTTCTTT
CDR3aa: CASSKEPGLGAFF

d_gene: TRBD1
abundance: NA
v_gene: TRBV4-1
j_gene: TRBJ2-5
CDR3nt: TGCGCCAGCAGCCAACTGAACAGGGGGCGGGGAGAGACCCAGTACTTC
CDR3aa: CASSQLNRGRGETQYF

d_gene: NA
abundance: NA
v_gene: TRBV5-5
j_gene: TRBJ1-2
CDR3nt: TGTGCCAGCAGTTCAACAGTTAGCTATGGCTACACCTTC
CDR3aa: CASSSTVSYGYTF

d_gene: TRBD2
abundance: NA
v_gene: TRBV7-6
j_gene: TRBJ2-3
CDR3nt: TGTGCCAGCAGCCAGGAACCGGCACTAGCGGGGGTTATGGATACGCAGTATTTT
CDR3aa: CASSQEPALAGVMDTQYF

d_gene: TRBD1
abundance: NA
v_gene: TRBV2
j_gene: TRBJ1-6
CDR3nt: TGTGCCAGCAGCGAACGCCGGACAGGGTCTAATTCACCCCTCCACTTT
CDR3aa: CASSERRTGSNSPLHF

d_gene: NA
abundance: few
v_gene: TRBV6-1
j_gene: TRBJ1-2
CDR3nt: TGTGCCAGCAGTGTTGCCCCCAGTACATATGGCTACACCTTC
CDR3aa: CASSVAPSTYGYTF

d_gene: TRBD2
abundance: few
v_gene: TRBV11-2
j_gene: TRBJ2-1
CDR3nt: TGTGCCAGCAGCGTAAGGTCCCCTAGCGGGAGCTCCTACAATGAGCAGTTCTTC
CDR3aa: CASSVRSPSGSSYNEQFF

d_gene: NA
abundance: NA
v_gene: TRBV7-8
j_gene: TRBJ1-5
CDR3nt: TGTGCCAGCAGCTACCACAGGAATCAGCCCCAGCATTTT
CDR3aa: CASSYHRNQPQHF

d_gene: TRBD1
abundance: few
v_gene: TRBV4-3
j_gene: TRBJ2-7
CDR3nt: TGCGCCAGCAGCCGGGGACAGGGAAGCTCCTACGAGCAGTACTTC
CDR3aa: CASSRGQGSSYEQYF

d_gene: NA
abundance: NA
v_gene: TRBV4-1
j_gene: TRBJ1-2
CDR3nt: TGCGCCAGCAGCCAAGTGATTACTGGGGCCGTTTGGGGCGGCTACACCTTC
CDR3aa: CASSQVITGAVWGGYTF

d_gene: TRBD1
abundance: few
v_gene: TRBV7-8
j_gene: TRBJ2-2
CDR3nt: TGTGCCAGCAGCCCTATACCGGGACAGGGGTGGACCGGGGAGCTGTTTTTT
CDR3aa: CASSPIPGQGWTGELFF

d_gene: NA
abundance: NA
v_gene: TRBV12-5
j_gene: TRBJ1-2
CDR3nt: TGTGCTAGTTCCAAGCTTCACTATGGCTACACCTTC
CDR3aa: CASSKLHYGYTF

d_gene: TRBD1
abundance: once
v_gene: TRBV10-3
j_gene: TRBJ2-7
CDR3nt: TGTGCCATCACTAGGACAGGGGGCGAGCAGTACTTC
CDR3aa: CAITRTGGEQYF

d_gene: NA
abundance: medium-sized
v_gene: TRBV5-1
j_gene: TRBJ1-1
CDR3nt: TGCGCCAGCAGTTCGGACAGCAACACTGAAGCTTTCTTT
CDR3aa: CASSSDSNTEAFF

d_gene: TRBD2
abundance: NA
v_gene: TRBV7-2
j_gene: TRBJ2-4
CDR3nt: TGTGCCAGCAGCTTAGTTGGGGAGGGCATTCAGTACTTC
CDR3aa: CASSLVGEGIQYF

d_gene: NA
abundance: few
v_gene: TRBV5-4
j_gene: TRBJ2-3
CDR3nt: TGTGCCAGCAGCTTGGCCGGCGGGGATACGCAGTATTTT
CDR3aa: CASSLAGGDTQYF

d_gene: TRBD1
abundance: few
v_gene: TRBV11-3
j_gene: TRBJ1-2
CDR3nt: TGTGCCAGCAGCCCGGTGGGACAGATACCCTATGGCTACACCTTC
CDR3aa: CASSPVGQIPYGYTF

d_gene: NA
abundance: NA
v_gene: TRBV7-9
j_gene: TRBJ2-7
CDR3nt: TGTGCCAGCAGCGGGGAGTACGAGCAGTACTTC
CDR3aa: CASSGEYEQYF

d_gene: TRBD1
abundance: medium-sized
v_gene: TRBV11-2
j_gene: TRBJ1-2
CDR3nt: TGTGCCAGCAGCTTAGGGGCGGACAGGGGGTTTCTGCCGTTC
CDR3aa: CASSLGADRGFLPF

d_gene: NA
abundance: NA
v_gene: TRBV5-1
j_gene: TRBJ2-2
CDR3nt: TGCGCCAGCAGATCCGGGACATACAACACCGGGGAGCTGTTTTTT
CDR3aa: CASRSGTYNTGELFF

d_gene: NA
abundance: few
v_gene: TRBV27
j_gene: TRBJ2-3
CDR3nt: TGTGCCAGCAGTCCTACCCCAGTCAGGGTGGATACGCAGTATTTT
CDR3aa: CASSPTPVRVDTQYF

d_gene: NA
abundance: NA
v_gene: TRBV2
j_gene: TRBJ2-1
CDR3nt: TGTGCCAGCAGTTTAAACAGGGTGGGCGATGAGCAGTTCTTC
CDR3aa: CASSLNRVGDEQFF